The 14 T cell receptor beta chains below come from one sample, sequenced in a study of T cell repertoires in cytomegalovirus infection. These TCRs are of unknown antigen specificity. TCRdb recomputed calls from the reads with MiXCR, one row per CDR3 protein. Among 250,000 to 400,000 distinct CDR3 sequences listed, approximately 25% were seen once. Sequenced here: cultured PBMCs, sampled from culture after CMV antigen stimulation. All receptors derive from a human donor in good health (CMV status not recorded). Some clones in this sample may be carry-over from other donors' samples.

In its sample, this clonotype was seen a few times. The genes are TRBV28 and TRBJ2-1; no clear D. Trimming left V 2 bases short and J 1 base short, with 9 bases between. From germline, CDR1 is MDHEN and CDR2 SYDVKM. The CDR3 has 15 amino acids. The CDR3 region is CASSLPSTSYNEQFF. DNA of the CDR3: TGTGCCAGCAGTTTACCGTCGACGTCCTACAATGAGCAGTTCTTC.

This clonotype was recorded a few times. The chain combines TRBV10-3 with TRBJ1-5; D perhaps matches TRBD1 (6 bases). This CDR3 contains 17 residues. Trimming left V 0 bases short and J 6 bases short, with 18 bases between. Germline V gene data show CDR1 as ENHRY and CDR2 as SYGVKD. Written as DNA, the CDR3 is TGTGCCATCAGTGAGTCGACAGGCCTCGCGGGGGCTCAGCCCCAGCATTTT. This translates into CAISESTGLAGAQPQHF.

The rearrangement links TRBV6-5 to TRBJ2-1; tentative D call: TRBD2 (5 bases). Trimming shortened V by 4 bases and J by 5 bases, and 6 bases separated the two germline ends. The germline gives CDR1 MNHEY, CDR2 SVGAGI. This CDR3 has 12 amino acids. CDR3 sequence (DNA): TGTGCCAGCAGTTCACTAGACAATGAGCAGTTCTTC. The encoded protein is CASSSLDNEQFF.

This clonotype was recorded many times. The chain joins TRBV7-2 to TRBJ1-3; TRBD1 matches at 7 bases. Germline V gene data show CDR1 as SGHTA and CDR2 as FQGNSA. V was clipped by 5 bases and J by 2 bases; unmatched bases: 3. The CDR3 covers 14 residues. CDR3 in DNA: TGTGCCAGCAGCATGACAGGGACTGGAAACACCATATATTTT. This gives the protein CASSMTGTGNTIYF.

The V call is TRBV19, the J call TRBJ2-1; 8 nucleotides match TRBD2. Germline V gene lookup returns CDR1 LNHDA and CDR2 SQIVND (reference sequence). V trimming: 3 bases; J trimming: 8 bases; junction bases outside the gene matches: 12. The CDR3 totals 16 residues. CDR3 region: CASSIGPAGVKDEQFF. The CDR3 bases are TGTGCCAGTAGTATCGGCCCAGCGGGAGTTAAGGATGAGCAGTTCTTC.

Ten or more counts support this clonotype. The CDR3 DNA follows: TGTGCCAGCAGCTTAGCCCCTCCCCCGAACACTGAAGCTTTCTTT. Translating it yields CASSLAPPPNTEAFF. This chain uses TRBV7-8 with TRBJ1-1; D remains unclear. This CDR3 is built from 15 residues. Germline lookup yields CDR1 SGHVS and CDR2 FQNEAQ. With 0 bases removed from V and 1 base from J, the gap between germline ends came to 9 bases. The whole variable domain, remainder taken from reference TRBV7-8 and TRBJ1-1, is GAGVSQSPRYKVAKRGQDVALRCDPISGHVSLFWYQQALGQGPEFLTYFQNEAQLDKSGLPSDRFFAERPEGSVSTLKIQRTQQEDSAVYLCASSLAPPPNTEAFFGQGTRLTVV.

In its sample, this clonotype was seen many times. V gene TRBV7-9 combines with J gene TRBJ2-3, with 7 nucleotides matching TRBD1. Trimming cost V 6 bases and J 4 bases; bases outside gene matches: 7. CDR3 length equals 14 residues. Germline CDR1 reads SEHNR; CDR2 reads FQNEAQ (reference sequence). CDR3 loop: CASSLRQGADTQYF. The CDR3, as DNA: TGTGCCAGCAGTCTAAGACAGGGCGCAGATACGCAGTATTTT.

V usage is TRBV6-2 or TRBV6-3 and J usage is TRBJ1-2; D possibly corresponds to TRBD1 (6 bases). V lost 2 bases and J 5 bases, leaving 12 bases between the germline ends. Germline CDR1 and CDR2: MNHEY and SVGEGT. This CDR3 has 14 amino acids. The CDR3 loop reads CASSYAGAPYGYTF. CDR3 nucleotides: TGTGCCAGCAGTTACGCGGGGGCCCCTTATGGCTACACCTTC.

The V call is TRBV5-1, the J call TRBJ2-7; D may be TRBD1 or TRBD2 (5 bases each). Germline V lookup: CDR1 SGHRS, CDR2 YFSETQ. CDR3 length: 16 amino acids. The V and J ends lost 5 bases and 0 bases respectively, with 18 bases between them. The CDR3 sequence: CASRGRRAGSSYEQYF. The DNA for the CDR3 is TGCGCCAGCAGAGGGCGAAGGGCAGGGAGCTCCTACGAGCAGTACTTC.

The rearrangement links TRBV25-1 to TRBJ2-1; D not certain. Trimming removed 3 bases at V and 1 base at J, with 10 bases between. Germline V gene sequence: CDR1 MGHDK, CDR2 SYGVNS. The CDR3 is 15 residues long. CDR3 region: CASSDNLQSYNEQFF. CDR3 coding DNA: TGTGCCAGCAGTGACAACCTGCAGTCCTACAATGAGCAGTTCTTC.

This clonotype was detected a few times. This chain joins TRBV7-2 and TRBJ1-5, with no clear D. Germline CDR1 and CDR2: SGHTA and FQGNSA. The CDR3 is made up of 13 amino acids. V was pared by 5 bases and J by 3 bases, with 8 bases between. The DNA of the CDR3 is TGTGCCAGCAGCACCCAATACAATCAGCCCCAGCATTTT. This gives the protein CASSTQYNQPQHF.

This clonotype was counted a few times. The rearrangement links TRBV7-2 to TRBJ1-1; maybe TRBD1 (6 bases). The CDR3 length is 15 residues. Trimming cost V 1 base and J 4 bases, with 13 bases left between them. Germline V gene sequence: CDR1 SGHTA, CDR2 FQGNSA. The CDR3 sequence: CASSLEGGGVTEAFF. CDR3 DNA sequence: TGTGCCAGCAGCTTAGAAGGGGGGGGGGTCACTGAAGCTTTCTTT. The full variable domain, in which reference TRBV7-2 and TRBJ1-1 provide the parts outside the CDR3, is GAGVSQSPSNKVTEKGKDVELRCDPISGHTALYWYRQSLGQGLEFLIYFQGNSAPDKSGLPSDRFSAERTGGSVSTLTIQRTQQEDSAVYLCASSLEGGGVTEAFFGQGTRLTVV.

This clonotype appeared a few times. The V and J genes are TRBV24-1 and TRBJ2-3, with 13 bases fitting TRBD2. The CDR3 has 22 residues. Germline CDR1 KGHDR, CDR2 SFDVKD. V lost 5 bases to trimming and J lost 7 bases; unmatched junction nucleotides: 26. The CDR3 loop is CATSGSVWAGTSGALHANTQYF. CDR3 nucleotide sequence: TGTGCCACCAGTGGCTCTGTTTGGGCCGGGACTAGCGGGGCCCTGCACGCAAATACGCAGTATTTT.

This rearrangement joins TRBV19 to TRBJ1-5; D remains ambiguous. This CDR3 region has 13 residues. Trimming stripped 0 bases from V and 9 bases from J, with 9 bases between. CDR1 LNHDA and CDR2 SQIVND come from the germline V gene (reference sequence). CDR3 protein: CASSIDRATPQHF. CDR3 bases: TGTGCCAGTAGTATAGATCGGGCTACGCCCCAGCATTTT.